Below, 25 T cell receptor beta chains from the same sample are listed, as sequenced in a study of blood T cells in healthy people across ages. A second PCR, run for about 7 to 11 cycles, used a sample-barcoded 5' primer plus a J-beta primer mix. One entry per CDR3 protein, called by TCRdb with MiXCR from the 5' RACE reads. The sample carries roughly 800,000 distinct CDR3 sequences, more than 45% recorded once. The sample consisted of blood. The receptors come from a man aged 25-45 years in good health.

The chain couples TRBV12-3 or TRBV12-4 to TRBJ1-1; D is unclear. Between the trimmed V and J ends, which lost 8 bases and 0 bases, there was a span of 19 bases. The CDR3 contains 16 residues. The CDR3 region is CASLSDHLTMNTEAFF. DNA of the CDR3: TGTGCCAGCCTGTCCGACCATTTAACCATGAACACTGAAGCTTTCTTT.

For this clonotype: One end of the junction varies from germline; a read error may be responsible. The chain recombines TRBV7-9 with TRBJ1-2, with D unresolved. Per the germline V gene, CDR1 is SEHNR and CDR2 is FQNEAQ (reference sequence). This CDR3 contains 13 residues. The CDR3 sequence: CACSLGLSYGYTF. In nucleotides, the CDR3 is TGTGCCTGCAGCTTAGGCCTTAGCTATGGCTACACCTTC.

This clonotype was seen only a few times. The V and J genes are TRBV29-1 and TRBJ2-7; the D call may be TRBD1 or TRBD2 (6 bases each). The V end was cut by 5 bases, the J end by 2 bases, with 19 bases between. The CDR3 length is 15 residues. Germline V lookup: CDR1 SQVTM, CDR2 ANQGSEA. The CDR3 DNA follows: TGCAGCGTTCCTGCCCTGCGCGGGACAACCTACGAGCAGTACTTC. It is translated as CSVPALRGTTYEQYF.

This clonotype has a handful of counts. The chain uses TRBV29-1 and TRBJ2-1, with D possibly being TRBD1 or TRBD2 (5 bases each). Germline values: CDR1 SQVTM, CDR2 ANQGSEA. This CDR3 is 11 amino acids long. The V gene lost 7 bases and the J gene lost 8 bases, with 12 bases spanning the gap. Here the CDR3 DNA reads TGCAGCGCAGGACGGGGCGATGAGCAGTTCTTC. Its translation is CSAGRGDEQFF.

This clonotype was counted a few times. The chain is built from TRBV20-1 and TRBJ2-7; 12 nucleotides line up with TRBD2. The CDR3 spans 16 residues. The V gene end was trimmed by 0 bases and the J gene end by 4 bases; junction bases not matched to a gene: 7. From germline, CDR1 is DFQATT and CDR2 SNEGSKA (reference sequence). In DNA form, the CDR3 reads TGCAGTGCTAGAGATGGGGGGACTAGCGGGCGGTACGAGCAGTACTTC. Translation gives CSARDGGTSGRYEQYF.

This sequence joins TRBV5-1 and TRBJ2-5; 13 bases agree with TRBD2. V trimming: 4 bases; J trimming: 9 bases; junction bases outside the gene matches: 12. Looked up from germline, CDR1 is SGHRS and CDR2 is YFSETQ. The CDR3 covers 16 residues. The CDR3 DNA reads as TGCGCCAGCAGCCCTACTAGCGGGGGGGCCGAAGACCCCCAGTACTTC. This sequence encodes CASSPTSGGAEDPQYF.

CDR3 sequence reads: CATLVDRELQGYGYTF. CDR3 in DNA: TGTGCCACCCTCGTTGACAGGGAACTCCAGGGGTATGGCTACACCTTC. The chain joins TRBV6-5 to TRBJ1-2, with TRBD1 matching over 7 bases. Germline CDR1 and CDR2: MNHEY and SVGAGI. The trim removed 10 bases at V and 5 bases at J, leaving 19 bases unmatched. This CDR3 spans 16 amino acids.

This rearrangement joins TRBV25-1 to TRBJ1-6; tentatively, D is TRBD1 (5 bases). Germline values: CDR1 MGHDK, CDR2 SYGVNS. The CDR3 sequence is 16 residues long. V shed 6 bases and J shed 9 bases, with 21 bases lying between them. CDR3 DNA: TGTGCCAGCAGGGGGCTCGGCGAACCTGCGGCTTCACCCCTCCACTTT. It codes for CASRGLGEPAASPLHF.

This chain links TRBV7-2 with TRBJ1-1; perhaps TRBD1 as D (5 bases). Germline values: CDR1 SGHTA, CDR2 FQGNSA. The V and J ends lost 6 bases and 7 bases respectively, with 12 bases between them. The CDR3 consists of 12 residues. The CDR3 nucleotides are TGTGCCAGCAGTAGGGGAGGCCTTGAAGCTTTCTTT. Protein: CASSRGGLEAFF.

The genes are TRBV5-5 and TRBJ2-5; 11 bases map to TRBD2. The germline CDR1 and CDR2 sequences are SGHKS and YYEKEE (reference sequence). J gave up 5 bases and V 0 bases, and 6 bases lay outside the gene matches. This CDR3 has 16 amino acids. CDR3 amino acids: CASSLVAGGPPETQYF. DNA for the CDR3: TGTGCCAGCAGCTTGGTAGCGGGGGGGCCTCCCGAGACCCAGTACTTC.

This sequence joins TRBV20-1 and TRBJ2-1; 10 positions agree with TRBD2. With V trimmed by 2 bases and J by 0 bases, 7 bases remained unmatched. The CDR3 has 17 residues. Germline loops: CDR1 DFQATT, CDR2 SNEGSKA (reference sequence). This chain's CDR3 is CSARRTSGESSYNEQFF. CDR3 nucleotide sequence: TGCAGTGCTAGAAGAACTAGCGGGGAGAGCTCCTACAATGAGCAGTTCTTC.

The rearrangement joins TRBV7-2 to TRBJ2-5, with D perhaps matching TRBD1 (6 bases). There are 15 residues in the CDR3. Germline-derived CDR1 and CDR2 are SGHTA and FQGNSA. V was cut by 4 bases and J by 2 bases, with 14 bases left in between. In DNA, the CDR3 is TGTGCCAGCAGCTGGAGTACAGGGCCACAAGAGACCCAGTACTTC. Translated, it gives CASSWSTGPQETQYF.

The J gene is TRBJ2-4, the V gene TRBV5-1; weak D call: TRBD2 (6 bases). Near its end, the DNA agrees better with TRBJ2-7, so the J call may be wrong. The CDR3 is 16 residues long. Germline lookup yields CDR1 SGHRS and CDR2 YFSETQ. CDR3 sequence: CASSPRREYSTYEQYF. In DNA form, the CDR3 reads TGCGCCAGCAGCCCACGACGGGAGTACAGTACCTACGAGCAGTACTTC.

The chain recombines TRBV5-1 with TRBJ2-5; D gene uncertain. The better agreement between TRBJ2-1 and the DNA end casts doubt on the J call. Germline V gene sequence: CDR1 SGHRS, CDR2 YFSETQ. The CDR3 loop spans 11 amino acids. The CDR3 reads CASSTQETQFF. The DNA for the CDR3 is TGCGCCAGCAGCACCCAAGAGACCCAGTTCTTC.

The chain recombines TRBV20-1 with TRBJ1-1, with TRBD1 as a possible D gene (5 bases). Trimming took 3 bases from V and 12 from J, leaving 14 bases between them. This CDR3 has 11 residues. Germline lookup yields CDR1 DFQATT and CDR2 SNEGSKA (reference sequence). The CDR3 sequence: CSARTQGSTFF. The CDR3 nucleotides read TGCAGTGCTAGGACTCAGGGATCGACTTTCTTT.

V and J are TRBV28 and TRBJ2-1, with TRBD2 matching over 9 bases. CDR3 size: 16 residues. The V segment lost 3 bases and the J segment 1 base; nucleotides outside the gene matches: 4. Germline V gene data show CDR1 as MDHEN and CDR2 as SYDVKM. CDR3 DNA: TGTGCCAGCAGTTTCTCGAGCGGGAGGTCCTACAATGAGCAGTTCTTC. Its protein is CASSFSSGRSYNEQFF.

The gene calls are TRBV11-2 and TRBJ2-5, with 8 nucleotides matching TRBD2. The V and J ends lost 1 base and 3 bases, in that order; junction bases with no gene match: 4. This CDR3 has 15 amino acids. CDR1 and CDR2 from the germline V gene are SGHAT and FQNNGV. CDR3 protein: CASSLGLSGKETQYF. The CDR3 nucleotides read TGTGCCAGCAGCTTAGGTCTTAGCGGGAAAGAGACCCAGTACTTC.

The J gene is TRBJ2-5, the V gene TRBV6-1, with no clear D. CDR1 and CDR2 (germline): MNHNS, SASEGT. This CDR3 spans 13 amino acids. Trimming left V 2 bases short and J 4 bases short, with 8 bases between. CDR3 DNA sequence: TGTGCCAGCAGTGAACTCCGTGCAGAGACCCAGTACTTC. Its protein product is CASSELRAETQYF.

This chain links TRBV6-2 or TRBV6-3 with TRBJ2-4; 9 nucleotides line up with TRBD1. V gave up 6 bases and J gave up 7 bases; unmatched junction bases: 7. The CDR3 consists of 14 residues. Germline CDR1 MNHEY, CDR2 SVGEGT. DNA of the CDR3: TGTGCCAGCAGCTGGGGGGACAGGGTGAACATTCAGTACTTC. Residues: CASSWGDRVNIQYF.

The V gene is TRBV7-9, the J gene TRBJ2-7; D unclear. V shed 4 bases and J shed 4 bases, with 14 bases lying between them. The CDR3 runs to 14 residues. From germline, CDR1 is SEHNR and CDR2 FQNEAQ (reference sequence). The CDR3: CASSSHQAFYEQYF. The CDR3 DNA reads as TGTGCCAGCAGCTCCCATCAAGCGTTTTACGAGCAGTACTTC.

CDR3 protein: CASSRIFGTKADTQYF. The CDR3 DNA reads TGCGCCAGCAGCCGTATTTTCGGGACGAAGGCAGATACGCAGTATTTT. This chain connects TRBV5-1 to TRBJ2-3, with D perhaps being TRBD1 or TRBD2 (5 bases each). The CDR3 is made up of 16 amino acids. Trimming left V 4 bases short and J 4 bases short, with 19 bases between. Looked up from germline, CDR1 is SGHRS and CDR2 is YFSETQ.

V gene TRBV5-6 combines with J gene TRBJ2-3; the D call may be TRBD1 or TRBD2 (5 bases each). Trimming cost V 3 bases and J 5 bases, with 19 bases left between them. The germline gives CDR1 SGHDT, CDR2 YYEEEE. The CDR3 covers 16 residues. As DNA, the CDR3 is TGTGCCAGCAGCTCGCTAGACAGAGGGGCGGGAGATACGCAGTATTTT. It translates to CASSSLDRGAGDTQYF.

This clonotype has a count of ten or more. This sequence joins TRBV12-3 or TRBV12-4 and TRBJ1-2; D gene unclear. V was clipped by 1 base and J by 2 bases, with 11 bases between them. The CDR3 length is 15 residues. DNA for the CDR3: TGTGCCAGCAGTTTAGACCCGGACGGGAACTATGGCTACACCTTC. Its translation: CASSLDPDGNYGYTF.

The rearrangement joins TRBV20-1 to TRBJ1-5, with TRBD1 as a possible D gene (5 bases). Germline V gene sequence: CDR1 DFQATT, CDR2 SNEGSKA (reference sequence). This CDR3 is 13 amino acids long. The germline V and J ends were trimmed by 3 bases and 5 bases, with 11 bases remaining between them. Here the CDR3 reads CSASAGEDQPQHF. In nucleotides, the CDR3 is TGCAGTGCTAGCGCGGGGGAGGATCAGCCCCAGCATTTT.

The rearrangement uses TRBV19 and TRBJ2-1; TRBD2 agrees at 11 bases. The CDR3 has 15 amino acids. Per germline, CDR1 LNHDA and CDR2 SQIVND (reference sequence). Trimming took 7 bases from V and 8 from J; bases not matched to a gene: 10. The CDR3 region has the DNA TGTGCCAGTAACACGGGGACTAGCGGAGGGGATGAGCAGTTCTTC. It translates to CASNTGTSGGDEQFF.